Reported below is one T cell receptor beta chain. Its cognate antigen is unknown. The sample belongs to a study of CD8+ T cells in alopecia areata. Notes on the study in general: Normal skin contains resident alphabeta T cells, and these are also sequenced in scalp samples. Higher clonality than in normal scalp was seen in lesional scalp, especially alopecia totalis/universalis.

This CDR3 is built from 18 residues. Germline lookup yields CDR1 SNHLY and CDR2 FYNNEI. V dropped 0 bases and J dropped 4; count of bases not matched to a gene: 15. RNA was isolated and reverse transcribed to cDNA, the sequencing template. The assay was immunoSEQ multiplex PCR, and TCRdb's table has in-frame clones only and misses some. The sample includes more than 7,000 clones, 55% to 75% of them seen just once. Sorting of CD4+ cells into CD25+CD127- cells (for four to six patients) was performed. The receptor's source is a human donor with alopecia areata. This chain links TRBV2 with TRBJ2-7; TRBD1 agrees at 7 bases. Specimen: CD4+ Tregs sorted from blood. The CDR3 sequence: CASSEAYDRVGLAYEQYF. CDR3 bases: TGTGCCAGCAGTGAAGCCTACGACAGGGTGGGGTTGGCATACGAGCAGTACTTC. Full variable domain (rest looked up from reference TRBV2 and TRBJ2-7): EPEVTQTPSHQVTQMGQEVILRCVPISNHLYFYWYRQILGQKVEFLVSFYNNEISEKSEIFDDQFSVERPDGSNFTLKIRSTKLEDSAMYFCASSEAYDRVGLAYEQYFGPGTRLTVT.